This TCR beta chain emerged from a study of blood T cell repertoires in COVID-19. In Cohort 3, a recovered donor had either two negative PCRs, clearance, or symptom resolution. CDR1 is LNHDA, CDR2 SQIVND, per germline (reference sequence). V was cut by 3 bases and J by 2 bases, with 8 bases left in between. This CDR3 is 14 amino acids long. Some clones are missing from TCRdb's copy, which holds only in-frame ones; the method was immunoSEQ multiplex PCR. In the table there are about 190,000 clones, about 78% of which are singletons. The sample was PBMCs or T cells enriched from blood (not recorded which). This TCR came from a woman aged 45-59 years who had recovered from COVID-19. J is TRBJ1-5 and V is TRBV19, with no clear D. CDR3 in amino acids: CASSMMVGNQPQHF. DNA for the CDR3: TGTGCCAGTAGTATGATGGTAGGCAATCAGCCCCAGCATTTT.